This entry describes one TCR beta chain. Its antigen is currently unknown. Per individual sample, eight separate reactions were used to make cDNA. Using the 5' RACE reads, TCRdb records one entry per CDR3 protein without DNA. This sample contains 400,000 to 500,000 distinct CDR3 sequences. These data belong to a study of monozygotic twins with inflammatory bowel disease. There are 13 residues in the CDR3. Germline V gene sequence: CDR1 LGHNA, CDR2 YNFKEQ. Study-level results: Especially where disease activity was present, IBD patients had fewer clonotypes in common with others than healthy twins did. Among T cells, the various subtypes were not distinguishable. The study found lower TCRbeta diversity (inverse Simpson) in IBD patients than in healthy co-twins.

Sequencing was carried out using blood. V and J are TRBV4-2 and TRBJ2-5. The clonotype comes from a human donor with ulcerative colitis or Crohn's disease, or a healthy co-twin of an affected twin (not recorded which). The CDR3 sequence: CASSQDLFQPQYF.